These T cell receptor beta chains were read from a single sample in a study of cytomegalovirus exposure and HLA in healthy donors. Method: immunoSEQ multiplex PCR; TCRdb's copy keeps in-frame clones and lacks some. The sample consists of over 120,000 clones, 9.7% of them appearing once. The sample comprised PBMCs. The receptors were sampled from a man over 45 in good health and CMV-seronegative. Each CDR3 is given with its conserved first and last residue. The D gene is left open where the match is weak. The size field is filled for only some rows; it gives once, few, many or a size class.

D,V,J,size,CDR3,DNA
-,TRBV5-1,TRBJ1-2,few,CASSLDRPYGYTF,TGCGCCAGCAGCTTGGACAGGCCTTATGGCTACACCTTC
-,TRBV7-8,TRBJ2-2,-,CASSLARGANTGELFF,TGTGCCAGCAGCTTAGCGCGCGGGGCGAACACCGGGGAGCTGTTTTTT
-,TRBV19,TRBJ1-5,few,CASRVGGRDQPQHF,TGTGCCAGTAGGGTCGGAGGGCGAGATCAGCCCCAGCATTTT
-,TRBV18,TRBJ1-1,-,CASSTGGGVEAFF,TGTGCCAGCTCGACCGGGGGAGGGGTTGAAGCTTTCTTT
TRBD1,TRBV28,TRBJ1-2,-,CASSLGQVNYGYTF,TGTGCCAGCAGTTTGGGACAGGTCAACTATGGCTACACCTTC
TRBD1,TRBV25-1,TRBJ2-5,-,CASSSHRGETQYF,TGTGCCAGCAGTTCCCACAGGGGTGAGACCCAGTACTTC
-,TRBV7-9,TRBJ2-2,few,CASSRTGELFF,TGTGCCAGCTCCCGTACCGGGGAGCTGTTTTTT
-,TRBV27,TRBJ1-1,-,CASSTTVNTEAFF,TGTGCCAGCAGTACGACAGTGAACACTGAAGCTTTCTTT
TRBD1,TRBV11-2,TRBJ1-1,-,CASGQDYTEAFF,TGTGCCAGCGGACAGGACTACACTGAAGCTTTCTTT
TRBD2,TRBV30,TRBJ2-3,few,CAWRRGGGAWSQYF,TGTGCCTGGAGAAGGGGCGGGGGGGCTTGGTCGCAGTATTTT
TRBD1,TRBV6-1,TRBJ1-1,few,CASSLTGSSTEAFF,TGTGCCAGCAGCCTGACAGGGAGCAGCACTGAAGCTTTCTTT
TRBD1,TRBV28,TRBJ2-7,few,CASSEGQGGRSYEQYF,TGTGCCAGCAGTGAGGGACAGGGCGGTCGGTCCTACGAGCAGTACTTC
-,TRBV10-1,TRBJ2-2,few,CASSQPGAGVNTGELFF,TGCGCCAGCAGTCAACCCGGGGCAGGGGTTAACACCGGGGAGCTGTTTTTT
TRBD2,TRBV29-1,TRBJ2-3,few,CSVLPSGGAADTQYF,TGCAGCGTTCTACCTAGCGGGGGGGCGGCGGATACGCAGTATTTT
TRBD2,TRBV5-4,TRBJ2-7,once,CASSLGGTSAAFSYEQYF,TGTGCCAGCAGCTTGGGTGGGACTAGCGCTGCTTTTTCCTACGAGCAGTACTTC
TRBD1,TRBV19,TRBJ1-3,-,CASSTRQGAGNTIYF,TGTGCCAGTAGCACTCGACAGGGGGCCGGAAACACCATATATTTT
-,TRBV7-2,TRBJ1-3,-,CASSLSGPISGNTIYF,TGTGCCAGCAGCTTATCAGGTCCAATCTCTGGAAACACCATATATTTT
-,TRBV7-7,TRBJ2-1,few,CASSLEAWYEQFF,TGTGCTAGCAGCTTGGAGGCCTGGTATGAGCAGTTCTTC
-,TRBV5-1,TRBJ2-2,-,CASSPTRTGELFF,TGCGCCAGCAGCCCTACGAGGACCGGGGAGCTGTTTTTT
-,TRBV18,TRBJ1-6,-,CASSLDGSPNSPLHF,TGTGCCAGCTCTCTAGACGGTTCGCCGAATTCACCCCTCCACTTT
TRBD1,TRBV6-4,TRBJ2-3,few,CASSMDRGDTQYF,TGTGCCAGCAGTATGGACAGGGGAGATACGCAGTATTTT
TRBD2,TRBV5-4,TRBJ2-3,few,CASSSLAGDWSDTQYF,TGTGCCAGCAGCTCATTAGCGGGAGATTGGTCAGATACGCAGTATTTT
TRBD2,TRBV27,TRBJ2-7,few,CASSKGLAGVQSSYEQYF,TGTGCCAGCAGCAAGGGACTAGCGGGCGTACAGAGCTCCTACGAGCAGTACTTC
TRBD1,TRBV7-9,TRBJ1-5,-,CAIGQDNQPQHF,TGTGCCATAGGACAGGACAATCAGCCCCAGCATTTT
-,TRBV6-1,TRBJ1-4,-,CATRAEIEKLFF,TGTGCCACCCGAGCTGAGATTGAAAAACTGTTTTTT
-,TRBV27,TRBJ2-7,-,CASSFSVGYEQYF,TGTGCCAGCAGTTTCTCCGTCGGCTACGAGCAGTACTTC
-,TRBV9,TRBJ2-5,-,CASSGGPQPGETQYF,TGTGCCAGCAGCGGGGGGCCCCAGCCGGGAGAGACCCAGTACTTC
TRBD1,TRBV28,TRBJ1-4,few,CASSTADRDSEKLFF,TGTGCCAGCAGTACTGCGGACAGGGATAGTGAAAAACTGTTTTTT
-,TRBV20-1,TRBJ2-1,few,CSAGQDEQFF,TGCAGTGCTGGGCAGGATGAGCAGTTCTTC
TRBD1,TRBV5-6,TRBJ1-1,-,CASSQIDRDTEAFF,TGTGCCAGCAGCCAAATAGACAGGGACACTGAAGCTTTCTTT
-,TRBV28,TRBJ2-2,few,CASSRSQGELFF,TGTGCCAGCAGCCGATCACAGGGGGAGCTGTTTTTT
TRBD2,TRBV5-1,TRBJ2-5,-,CASSSREQRGETQYF,TGCGCCAGCAGCTCCCGGGAACAGCGGGGAGAGACCCAGTACTTC
-,TRBV9,TRBJ1-4,-,CASSPRVDRNEKLFF,TGTGCCAGCAGCCCCAGGGTGGACAGAAATGAAAAACTGTTTTTT
-,TRBV6-4,TRBJ2-5,few,CASSEIRGETQYF,TGTGCCAGCAGTGAGATCAGGGGTGAGACCCAGTACTTC
-,TRBV18,TRBJ1-2,few,CASSPPGTGNYGYTF,TGTGCTAGCTCACCACCGGGAACAGGGAACTATGGCTACACCTTC
-,TRBV2,TRBJ1-2,few,CASRGSYGGGTF,TGTGCCAGCAGAGGTTCTTACGGGGGGGGCACCTTC
-,TRBV5-6,TRBJ1-2,-,CASSLVGSGYTF,TGTGCCAGCAGCTTGGTCGGGTCAGGCTACACCTTC
TRBD1,TRBV7-8,TRBJ1-1,-,CASSFSGQGYTEAFF,TGTGCCAGCAGCTTCTCGGGACAGGGGTACACTGAAGCTTTCTTT
-,TRBV5-1,TRBJ2-3,few,CASSLTGVGTDTQYF,TGCGCCAGCAGCTTGACAGGAGTGGGGACAGATACGCAGTATTTT
TRBD2,TRBV5-1,TRBJ2-7,-,CASSQGLAGDRQYF,TGCGCCAGCAGCCAGGGACTAGCGGGAGACCGGCAGTACTTC
TRBD2,TRBV30,TRBJ2-1,-,CAWSVSLAGAEQFF,TGTGCCTGGAGTGTGAGTCTAGCGGGAGCAGAGCAGTTCTTC
-,TRBV19,TRBJ1-1,few,CASSTGGNTEAFF,TGTGCCAGTAGTACCGGGGGAAACACTGAAGCTTTCTTT
-,TRBV27,TRBJ2-7,few,CASSYRQGGSYEQYF,TGTGCCAGCAGTTATCGGCAGGGAGGATCCTACGAGCAGTACTTC
TRBD1,TRBV10-2,TRBJ2-5,few,CASSDRTGRETQYF,TGCGCCAGCAGTGATCGGACAGGGAGAGAGACCCAGTACTTC
-,TRBV6-6,TRBJ2-1,-,CASVRLASYNEQFF,TGTGCCAGCGTGCGGCTCGCTTCCTACAATGAGCAGTTCTTC
TRBD2,TRBV10-1,TRBJ2-3,few,CASSESSGRTHDTQYF,TGCGCCAGCAGTGAGTCGAGCGGGAGGACGCACGATACGCAGTATTTT
TRBD1,TRBV5-1,TRBJ2-1,few,CASSTGTGGQYNEQFF,TGCGCCAGCAGCACCGGGACAGGGGGCCAATACAATGAGCAGTTCTTC
-,TRBV7-9,TRBJ2-5,-,CASSSDSSETQYF,TGTGCCAGCAGCTCCGACAGTAGTGAGACCCAGTACTTC
-,TRBV7-9,TRBJ2-2,-,CASSLVVVGELFF,TGTGCCAGCAGCTTAGTAGTTGTCGGGGAGCTGTTTTTT
TRBD1,TRBV28,TRBJ2-7,many,CASSLSGTGVYEQYF,TGTGCCAGCAGTTTATCCGGGACAGGGGTCTACGAGCAGTACTTC
TRBD1,TRBV27,TRBJ1-2,-,CASRPLDRGDHYGYTF,TGTGCCAGCAGACCTCTGGACAGGGGCGACCACTATGGCTACACCTTC
TRBD2,TRBV5-4,TRBJ2-5,few,CASSLARGGSMETQYF,TGTGCCAGCAGCTTGGCCCGCGGGGGTAGTATGGAGACCCAGTACTTC
TRBD2,TRBV11-2,TRBJ2-1,few,CASSFSGTSSYNEQFF,TGTGCCAGCAGCTTTAGCGGGACAAGCTCCTACAATGAGCAGTTCTTC
-,TRBV5-1,TRBJ2-3,few,CASSLRYTDTQYF,TGCGCCAGCAGCTTGCGTTACACAGATACGCAGTATTTT
-,TRBV4-1,TRBJ1-1,few,CASSQDPARLNTEAFF,TGCGCCAGCAGCCAAGATCCGGCCAGGCTTAACACTGAAGCTTTCTTT
-,TRBV5-1,TRBJ2-2,few,CASSLQGTGELFF,TGCGCCAGCAGCTTACAGGGCACCGGGGAGCTGTTTTTT
-,TRBV7-2,TRBJ2-5,few,CASSFQAAGETQYF,TGTGCCAGCAGCTTCCAAGCGGCGGGGGAGACCCAGTACTTC
-,TRBV2,TRBJ2-7,-,CASSRQGLHEQYF,TGTGCCAGCAGTCGACAGGGACTCCACGAGCAGTACTTC
-,TRBV6-5,TRBJ1-1,-,CASSDPGLYTEAFF,TGTGCCAGCAGTGACCCGGGGTTATACACTGAAGCTTTCTTT